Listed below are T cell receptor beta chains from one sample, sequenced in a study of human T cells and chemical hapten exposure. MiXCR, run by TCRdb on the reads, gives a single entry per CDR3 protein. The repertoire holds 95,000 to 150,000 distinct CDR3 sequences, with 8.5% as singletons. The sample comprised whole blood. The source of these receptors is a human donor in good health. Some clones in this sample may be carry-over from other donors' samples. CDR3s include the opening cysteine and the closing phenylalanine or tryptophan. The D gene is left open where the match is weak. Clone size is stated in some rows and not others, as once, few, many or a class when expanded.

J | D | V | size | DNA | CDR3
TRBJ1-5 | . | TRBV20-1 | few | TGCAGTGCTCTTACGCAAGTAAATCAGCCCCAGCATTTT | CSALTQVNQPQHF
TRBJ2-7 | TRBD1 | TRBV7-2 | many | TGTGCCAGCAGCTATGGACAGGGATCCTACGAGCAGTACTTC | CASSYGQGSYEQYF
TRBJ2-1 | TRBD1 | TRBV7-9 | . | TGTGCCAGCAGCCTCCCTCCCGCGGTGCAGGGGGCTAATGAGCAGTTCTTC | CASSLPPAVQGANEQFF
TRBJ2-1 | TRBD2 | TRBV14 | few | TGTGCCAGCAGCCAAGAAAGATGGAGCGGGGGCTACAATGAGCAGTTCTTC | CASSQERWSGGYNEQFF
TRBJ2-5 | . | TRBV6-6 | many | TGTGCCAGCAGCACAGGTCTGGTCCGTGAGACCCAGTACTTC | CASSTGLVRETQYF
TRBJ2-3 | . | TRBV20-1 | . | TGCAGTGCTAGATTTCCGGGAGATACGCAGTATTTT | CSARFPGDTQYF
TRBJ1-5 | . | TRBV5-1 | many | TGCGCCAGCAGCTTGCGGCCGGATCAGCCCCAGCATTTT | CASSLRPDQPQHF
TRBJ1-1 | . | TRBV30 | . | TGTGCCTGGAACCAGGGGATGAGAACTGAAGCTTTCTTT | CAWNQGMRTEAFF
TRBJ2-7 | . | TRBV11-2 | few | TGTGCCAGCAGCGTCGCCTACGAGCAGTACTTC | CASSVAYEQYF
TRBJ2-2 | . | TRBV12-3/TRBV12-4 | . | TGTGCCAGCAGTTTGTATTTCGGACCAGTGAACACCGGGGAGCTGTTTTTT | CASSLYFGPVNTGELFF
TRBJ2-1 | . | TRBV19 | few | TGTGCCAGTAGTATTGGTTGGACACCCTACAATGAGCAGTTCTTC | CASSIGWTPYNEQFF
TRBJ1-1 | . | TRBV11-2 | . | TGTGCCAGCAGCTTGGGACGAAGCGGGACTGAAGCTTTCTTT | CASSLGRSGTEAFF
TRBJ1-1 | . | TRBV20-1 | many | TGCAGTGCTAACGAGGACACTGAAGCTTTCTTT | CSANEDTEAFF
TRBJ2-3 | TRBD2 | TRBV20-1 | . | TGCAGTGCTACTCCCCGGACTAGCGGGATTTTAGATACGCAGTATTTT | CSATPRTSGILDTQYF
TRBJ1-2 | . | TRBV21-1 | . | TGTGCCAGCAGACTTATAAACAGGGGGCACGGCTACACCTTC | CASRLINRGHGYTF
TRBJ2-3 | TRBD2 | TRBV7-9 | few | TGTGCCAGCAGCGTGACTAGCGGGGTGACAGATACGCAGTATTTT | CASSVTSGVTDTQYF
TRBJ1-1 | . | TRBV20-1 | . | TGCAGTGCTAGTTGGCAGGGACACCTGAACACTGAAGCTTTCTTT | CSASWQGHLNTEAFF
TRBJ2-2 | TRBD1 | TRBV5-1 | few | TGCGCCAGCAGCGGACAGGGTTTTGGGTACACCGGGGAGCTGTTTTTT | CASSGQGFGYTGELFF
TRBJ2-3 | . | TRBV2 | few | TGTGCCAGCAGTGAAAAGTCTCTTCCCACAGATACGCAGTATTTT | CASSEKSLPTDTQYF
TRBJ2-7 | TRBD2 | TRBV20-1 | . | TGCAGTGCTTTTACGGGGGGTCATAGCTCCTACGAGCAGTACTTC | CSAFTGGHSSYEQYF
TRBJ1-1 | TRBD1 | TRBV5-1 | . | TGCGCCAGCAGCCCTGGACAGGGGCGGGACACTGAAGCTTTCTTT | CASSPGQGRDTEAFF
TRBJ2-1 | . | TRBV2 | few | TGTGCCAGCACCGGTCTAGGGGGACCCCCCTTCTTGGAGCAGTTCTTC | CASTGLGGPPFLEQFF
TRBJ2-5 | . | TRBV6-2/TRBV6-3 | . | TGTGCCAGCAGAACCCAAGAGACCCAGTACTTC | CASRTQETQYF
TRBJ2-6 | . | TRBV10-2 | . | TGCGCCAGCAGTAAAGTATGGGGGACCCAACCTGGGGCCAACGTCCTGACTTTC | CASSKVWGTQPGANVLTF
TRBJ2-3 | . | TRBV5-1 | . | TGCGCCAGCAGGTTCACAGATACGCAGTATTTT | CASRFTDTQYF
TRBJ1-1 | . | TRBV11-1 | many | TGTGCCAGCAGCTTTATTACAGGCATGAACACTGAAGCTTTCTTT | CASSFITGMNTEAFF
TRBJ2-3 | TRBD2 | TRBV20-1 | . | TGCAGTGCTTGGAGCGGGGGGGTCACAGATACGCAGTATTTT | CSAWSGGVTDTQYF
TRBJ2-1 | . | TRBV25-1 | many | TGTGCCAGCAGTCCTCCGGGTAGTCAGGGGTACAATGAGCAGTTCTTC | CASSPPGSQGYNEQFF
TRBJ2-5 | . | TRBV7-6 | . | TGTGCCAGCAGGCCCTACGTTGGGCAAGAGACCCAGTACTTC | CASRPYVGQETQYF
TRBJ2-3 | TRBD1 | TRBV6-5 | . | TGTGCCAGCAGTCACAGGGGTCTCACAGATACGCAGTATTTT | CASSHRGLTDTQYF
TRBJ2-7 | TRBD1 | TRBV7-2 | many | TGTGCCAGCAGGGGGCGGGCGCAGGGGGCCTACGAGCAGTACTTC | CASRGRAQGAYEQYF
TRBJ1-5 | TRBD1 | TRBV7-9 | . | TGTGCCAGCAGCTTCACCGGGACAGGGAATTCCCAGCCCCAGCATTTT | CASSFTGTGNSQPQHF
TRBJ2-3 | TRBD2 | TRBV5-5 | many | TGTGCCAGCAGCTTTTTAGCGGGAGGGCACTGGGCGCAGTATTTT | CASSFLAGGHWAQYF
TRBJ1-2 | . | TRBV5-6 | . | TGTGCCAGCAGCTCCATGGGGGGGGTCAACTATGGCTACACCTTC | CASSSMGGVNYGYTF
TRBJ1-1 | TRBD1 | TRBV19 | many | TGTGCCAGTAGTATTGGGACAGCGAACACTGAAGCTTTCTTT | CASSIGTANTEAFF
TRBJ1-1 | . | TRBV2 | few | TGTGCCAGCAGTGAGCCCCCGGGTCCTACTGAAGCTTTCTTT | CASSEPPGPTEAFF
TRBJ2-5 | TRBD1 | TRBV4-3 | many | TGCGCCAGCAGCCCCGCGTGGGCAGGGGGAGAGACCCAGTACTTC | CASSPAWAGGETQYF
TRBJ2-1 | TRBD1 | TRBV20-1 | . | TGCAGTGCTAGCCAGGGGGCACGGGAGCAGTTCTTC | CSASQGAREQFF
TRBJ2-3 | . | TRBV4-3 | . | TGCGCCAGCAGCCAAGACTGGTCTAGCACAGATACGCAGTATTTT | CASSQDWSSTDTQYF
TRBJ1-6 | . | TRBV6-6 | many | TGTGCCAGCAGGGACGGGAGTTCACCCCTCCACTTT | CASRDGSSPLHF
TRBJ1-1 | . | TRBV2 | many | TGTGCCAGCAGTTCAACCGCGAACACTGAAGCTTTCTTT | CASSSTANTEAFF
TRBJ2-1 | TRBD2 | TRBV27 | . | TGTGCCAGCAGTTTATATGCCGCGGCGGGAGGGCCCTGGCACAATGAGCAGTTCTTC | CASSLYAAAGGPWHNEQFF
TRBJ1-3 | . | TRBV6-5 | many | TGTGCCAGCAGTTACTCAGAACACTCTGGAAACACCATATATTTT | CASSYSEHSGNTIYF
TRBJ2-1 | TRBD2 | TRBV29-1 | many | TGCAGCGTTCGGACTAGCGGGAGAGAGAATGAGCAGTTCTTC | CSVRTSGRENEQFF
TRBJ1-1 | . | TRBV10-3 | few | TGTGCCATCAGTGGGGCCCAGGACACTGAAGCTTTCTTT | CAISGAQDTEAFF